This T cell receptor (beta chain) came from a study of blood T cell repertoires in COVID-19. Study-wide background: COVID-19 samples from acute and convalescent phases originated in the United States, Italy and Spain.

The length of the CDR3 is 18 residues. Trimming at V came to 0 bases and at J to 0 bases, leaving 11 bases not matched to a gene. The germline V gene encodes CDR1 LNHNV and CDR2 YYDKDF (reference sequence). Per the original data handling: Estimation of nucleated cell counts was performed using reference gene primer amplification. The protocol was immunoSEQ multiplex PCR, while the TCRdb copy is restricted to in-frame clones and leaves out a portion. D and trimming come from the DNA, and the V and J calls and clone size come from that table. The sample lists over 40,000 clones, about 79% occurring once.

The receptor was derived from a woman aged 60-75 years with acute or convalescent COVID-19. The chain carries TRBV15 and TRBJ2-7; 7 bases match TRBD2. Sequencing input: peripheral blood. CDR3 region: CATSRDRFVRDYSYEQYF. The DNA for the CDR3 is TGTGCCACCAGCAGAGATAGGTTTGTGAGGGACTACTCCTACGAGCAGTACTTC.